The entry that follows covers one T cell receptor (beta chain) sequence. These data belong to a study of blood T cell repertoires in COVID-19. Each exposed participant met a COVID-19 case in the 2 weeks preceding study entry. Clones were read by immunoSEQ multiplex PCR, and TCRdb kept only the in-frame ones, dropping some. The sample lists roughly 150,000 clones; under 85% were seen once. Input material: PBMCs or T cells enriched from blood (not recorded which). The sequence came from a woman between 18 and 29 years old who had been exposed to COVID-19.

DNA of the CDR3: TGCGCCAGCAGCAACAGTGACCCCTACGAGCAGTACTTC. This codes for CASSNSDPYEQYF. The V and J genes are TRBV5-1 and TRBJ2-7; no firm D call. V was trimmed by 4 bases and J by 2 bases, leaving 10 bases between them. The CDR3 is 13 residues long. CDR1 SGHRS and CDR2 YFSETQ come from the germline V gene.